These 20 T cell receptor beta chains were all obtained from the same sample, sequenced in a study of cytomegalovirus exposure and HLA in healthy donors. Primers for the PCR totalled 60 Vbeta and 13 Jbeta. Assay: immunoSEQ multiplex PCR; the TCRdb copy retains only in-frame clones and omits some. The sample lists about 120,000 clones; approximately 66% were seen once. Source material: PBMCs. The source of these receptors is a woman between 40 and 50 years old in good health and CMV-seropositive.

V usage is TRBV7-8 and J usage is TRBJ1-5; 9 nucleotides agree with TRBD1. From germline, CDR1 is SGHVS and CDR2 FQNEAQ. With 4 bases clipped from V and 3 bases from J, the junction kept 4 bases outside the gene matches. This CDR3 spans 15 amino acids. The CDR3 coding sequence is TGTGCCAGCAGCTACGGGACAGGGACCAATCAGCCCCAGCATTTT. Encoded protein: CASSYGTGTNQPQHF.

V gene TRBV29-1 combines with J gene TRBJ1-1, with D tentatively TRBD1 (5 bases). The CDR3 contains 12 residues. The germline V and J ends were trimmed by 4 bases and 6 bases, with 12 bases remaining between them. CDR1 is SQVTM, CDR2 ANQGSEA, per germline. Here the CDR3 reads CSVGEGRSEAFF. The CDR3 nucleotides are TGCAGCGTTGGGGAGGGGAGGTCTGAAGCTTTCTTT.

The gene calls are TRBV11-2 and TRBJ2-1, with 8 bases lining up with TRBD2. Germline CDR1 SGHAT, CDR2 FQNNGV. This CDR3 contains 15 residues. V gave up 5 bases and J gave up 4 bases; unmatched junction bases: 7. CDR3 in amino acids: CASSTGTSLYNEQFF. The CDR3 nucleotides read TGTGCCAGCAGCACAGGGACTAGTTTGTACAATGAGCAGTTCTTC.

This clone was recorded a few times. This chain uses TRBV5-6 with TRBJ2-5, with D tentatively TRBD1 (6 bases). V shed 1 base and J shed 5 bases, with 15 bases lying between them. This CDR3 spans 15 amino acids. Germline V gene sequence: CDR1 SGHDT, CDR2 YYEEEE. The CDR3 bases are TGTGCCAGCAGCTTGTTCTCAGGGGATGTTGAGACCCAGTACTTC. Encoded protein: CASSLFSGDVETQYF.

CDR3 residues: CASKGTGVEAFF. In DNA form, the CDR3 reads TGTGCCAGCAAAGGGACAGGAGTCGAAGCTTTCTTT. The chain recombines TRBV27 with TRBJ1-1; 8 bases line up with TRBD1. Unmatched junction bases numbered 6, after V lost 7 bases and J lost 8 bases. The CDR3 runs to 12 residues. Germline CDR1 and CDR2: MNHEY and SMNVEV (reference sequence).

In regard to this clone: Germline and junction disagree at one end, which may indicate a read error. This chain connects TRBV7-7 to TRBJ2-1; a possible D gene is TRBD2 (6 bases). The germline gives CDR1 SSHAT, CDR2 FNYEAQ (reference sequence). CDR3 length: 15 amino acids. The CDR3 DNA sequence: TGTGCTAGCAGCCCCCCGGGAGTCGGGTACAATGAGCAGTTCTTC. This encodes CASSPPGVGYNEQFF.

A few counts support this clone. The rearrangement uses TRBV9 and TRBJ2-5; 8 bases fit TRBD2. The CDR3 covers 19 residues. V lost 0 bases and J lost 2; bases outside the gene matches: 15. Germline CDR1 is SGDLS and CDR2 is YYNGEE. CDR3 nucleotides: TGTGCCAGCAGCGTAGGAGGAGCCGGGGCTAGCGGGCAACAAGAGACCCAGTACTTC. It is translated as CASSVGGAGASGQQETQYF.

The chain couples TRBV19 to TRBJ2-3; TRBD1 aligns across 8 bases. Losses at the gene ends were 2 bases for V and 7 bases for J; bases not matched to a gene: 5. In germline, CDR1 is LNHDA, CDR2 SQIVND (reference sequence). There are 14 residues in the CDR3. The CDR3 DNA reads TGTGCCAGTAGTATACCGGGACAGGTATATACGCAGTATTTT. It encodes CASSIPGQVYTQYF.

This chain joins TRBV7-9 and TRBJ1-3; D may be TRBD1 (6 bases). V lost 4 bases, J lost 0 bases, and 10 bases lay in between. The CDR3 runs to 15 residues. Germline-derived CDR1 and CDR2 are SEHNR and FQNEAQ (reference sequence). The CDR3 DNA reads TGTGCCAGCAGCTCGACAGGCTCCTCTGGAAACACCATATATTTT. Translated, it gives CASSSTGSSGNTIYF.

In this sample, this clone turned up a few times. The chain uses TRBV9 and TRBJ2-5; possibly TRBD2 for D (6 bases). Trimming stripped 4 bases from V and 1 base from J, with 11 bases between. Per germline, CDR1 SGDLS and CDR2 YYNGEE. The CDR3 is 14 residues long. The CDR3 sequence: CASSLGSFQETQYF. The DNA of the CDR3 is TGTGCCAGCAGCCTCGGGAGCTTCCAAGAGACCCAGTACTTC.

Of note for this clone: The junction does not match germline at one end; this may be a read error. This sample includes further DNA sequences coding for the same CDR3. The chain joins TRBV7-9 to TRBJ1-5; weak D call: TRBD1 (6 bases). The CDR3 spans 13 residues. The germline V gene has CDR1 SEHNR and CDR2 FQNEAQ (reference sequence). The CDR3 loop is CASSPTGNQPQHF. The DNA of the CDR3 is TGTGCCAGCAGCCCCACAGGGAATCAGCCTCAGCATTTT.

The table lists this clone with a few counts. The chain is built from TRBV7-9 and TRBJ1-1; D is perhaps TRBD1 (5 bases). V lost 5 bases, J lost 4 bases, and 11 bases lay in between. This CDR3 region has 13 residues. CDR1 SEHNR and CDR2 FQNEAQ come from the germline V gene (reference sequence). The CDR3 is CASSPQTVTEAFF. The CDR3 DNA sequence: TGTGCCAGCAGCCCGCAGACAGTCACTGAAGCTTTCTTT.

This clone was seen a few times. The chain joins TRBV5-1 to TRBJ1-5; perhaps TRBD1 as D (5 bases). The CDR3 has 12 amino acids. V was shortened by 5 bases and J by 7 bases, with 10 bases between the two germline ends. The germline CDR1 and CDR2 sequences are SGHRS and YFSETQ. The DNA for the CDR3 is TGCGCCAGCAGAGACGGGGGACAGCCCCAGCATTTT. Amino acid sequence: CASRDGGQPQHF.

This clone was recorded a few times. The chain joins TRBV28 to TRBJ2-3; 11 bases are a match to TRBD2. The germline V gene encodes CDR1 MDHEN and CDR2 SYDVKM. V shed 2 bases and J 6 bases; nucleotides not matched to a gene: 10. The CDR3 loop spans 17 amino acids. CDR3 DNA: TGTGCCAGCAGTTTACCGGAACTAGCGGGAGATACGGATACGCAGTATTTT. It yields the protein CASSLPELAGDTDTQYF.

This clone is a singleton in its sample. The rearrangement joins TRBV6-6 to TRBJ1-6; no clear D gene. The V gene lost 5 bases and the J gene lost 10 bases, with 21 bases spanning the gap. Germline V gene data show CDR1 as MNHNY and CDR2 as SVGAGI (reference sequence). This CDR3 spans 16 amino acids. The CDR3, as DNA: TGTGCCAGCAGTCACGGGGAGACACGAGTTAGCTCACCCCTCCACTTT. Translated: CASSHGETRVSSPLHF.

This clone was seen a single time. The gene calls are TRBV7-2 and TRBJ2-4; 11 bases are shared with TRBD2. Trimming cost V 5 bases and J 11 bases; bases outside gene matches: 8. The CDR3 loop spans 14 amino acids. In germline, CDR1 is SGHTA, CDR2 FQGNSA. The CDR3: CASSPRGSGRVQYF. The CDR3 bases are TGTGCCAGCAGCCCCCGGGGTAGCGGGAGGGTTCAGTACTTC.

This clone appeared a few times. The rearrangement uses TRBV9 and TRBJ1-1; D is possibly TRBD1 (6 bases). The length of the CDR3 is 16 residues. The ends were cut back, 2 bases at V and 5 bases at J, with 19 bases in the middle. Germline values: CDR1 SGDLS, CDR2 YYNGEE. For the CDR3, the DNA is TGTGCCAGCAGCGTCGGTGGGGGGGCTGTAGGTACTGAAGCTTTCTTT. Translation: CASSVGGGAVGTEAFF.

The gene calls are TRBV25-1 and TRBJ1-1; 8 bases align to TRBD1. The trim removed 5 bases at V and 1 base at J, leaving 9 bases unmatched. This CDR3 is 16 amino acids long. Germline V gene lookup returns CDR1 MGHDK and CDR2 SYGVNS. The CDR3 DNA reads as TGTGCCAGCAGTCCCACAGGGGGGTACCCGAACACTGAAGCTTTCTTT. Its translation: CASSPTGGYPNTEAFF.

This clone was counted a few times. The chain recombines TRBV13 with TRBJ1-1, with D possibly being TRBD1 (6 bases). Germline loops: CDR1 PRHDT, CDR2 FYEKMQ (reference sequence). The CDR3 sequence is 16 residues long. V lost 2 bases to trimming and J lost 1 base, with 14 bases between them. In DNA, the CDR3 is TGTGCCAGCAGCTTACCCCTGGGCAGGGGGAACACTGAAGCTTTCTTT. It is translated as CASSLPLGRGNTEAFF. Using reference TRBV13 and TRBJ1-1 for the parts outside the CDR3, the full variable domain is AAGVIQSPRHLIKEKRETATLKCYPIPRHDTVYWYQQGPGQDPQFLISFYEKMQSDKGSIPDRFSAQQFSDYHSELNMSSLELGDSALYFCASSLPLGRGNTEAFFGQGTRLTVV.

This chain joins TRBV19 and TRBJ2-6, with D tentatively TRBD2 (5 bases). Germline CDR1 and CDR2: LNHDA and SQIVND (reference sequence). This CDR3 spans 18 amino acids. V shed 5 bases and J shed 0 bases, with 17 bases lying between them. The chain's CDR3 is CASSPRGPRNSGANVLTF. The CDR3 nucleotides read TGTGCCAGTAGTCCTCGGGGTCCCAGGAACTCTGGGGCCAACGTCCTGACTTTC.